Presented here are 16 T cell receptor beta chains from one specimen sequenced in a study of control samples from healthy donors and cancer patients. Only in-frame clones appear in the TCRdb table, and some are missing; sequencing was by immunoSEQ multiplex PCR. The sample has 35,000 to 45,000 clones, 75% to 90% seen once. Material: blood. All receptors come from a man in his sixties in good health.

The chain combines TRBV4-1 with TRBJ1-5; D ambiguous. This CDR3 spans 14 amino acids. Trimming shortened V by 0 bases and J by 1 base, and 4 bases separated the two germline ends. Germline V gives CDR1 MGHRA, CDR2 YSYEKL. In nucleotides, the CDR3 is TGCGCCAGCAGCCAAGATTGGAGCAATCAGCCCCAGCATTTT. Protein sequence: CASSQDWSNQPQHF.

The chain couples TRBV20-1 to TRBJ2-1; a weak D match, TRBD2 (5 bases). This CDR3 has 11 amino acids. From germline, CDR1 is DFQATT and CDR2 SNEGSKA (reference sequence). The V gene lost 1 base and the J gene lost 7 bases, with 5 bases spanning the gap. This CDR3 reads CSARAGNEQFF. The CDR3 nucleotides are TGCAGTGCTAGAGCGGGGAATGAGCAGTTCTTC.

The chain uses TRBV6-2 or TRBV6-3 and TRBJ2-3; 9 bases match TRBD1. V shed 4 bases and J 7 bases; nucleotides not matched to a gene: 18. The CDR3 is 18 residues long. Germline V lookup: CDR1 MNHEY, CDR2 SVGEGT. The CDR3 DNA reads TGTGCCAGCAGTTCCCCGGGACAGGGCCCCCGATTCGTATATACGCAGTATTTT. Its translation is CASSSPGQGPRFVYTQYF.

The chain links TRBV6-4 to TRBJ2-1; tentative D call: TRBD1 (6 bases). Germline V gene sequence: CDR1 MRHNA, CDR2 SNTAGT. The V end was cut by 4 bases, the J end by 1 base, with 23 bases between. The CDR3 sequence is 19 residues long. CDR3 sequence reads: CASSGVGQGLSFSYNEQFF. DNA of the CDR3: TGTGCCAGCAGTGGCGTGGGGCAGGGGCTCTCCTTTTCCTACAATGAGCAGTTCTTC.

The chain uses TRBV6-2 or TRBV6-3 and TRBJ2-7; perhaps TRBD2 as D (5 bases). V lost 6 bases, J lost 1 base, and 10 bases lay in between. CDR3 length: 13 amino acids. Germline-derived CDR1 and CDR2 are MNHEY and SVGEGT. The CDR3 nucleotides are TGTGCCAGCAGCAAGGGAGTTTCCTACGAGCAGTACTTC. It specifies CASSKGVSYEQYF.

CDR3 residues: CASSIPLRGNYAGYTF. Written as DNA, the CDR3 is TGTGCCAGTAGTATTCCTTTAAGGGGAAACTATGCGGGCTACACCTTC. V and J are TRBV19 and TRBJ1-2, with D maybe TRBD1 (5 bases). The V and J ends lost 3 bases and 8 bases respectively, with 22 bases between them. CDR3 size: 16 residues. Germline V gene sequence: CDR1 LNHDA, CDR2 SQIVND (reference sequence).

V usage is TRBV6-5 and J usage is TRBJ1-4; 7 bases line up with TRBD1. The CDR3 runs 14 residues. V lost 5 bases and J lost 8; bases outside the gene matches: 8. From germline, CDR1 is MNHEY and CDR2 SVGAGI. CDR3 sequence: CASSLDRLGEKLFF. The CDR3 DNA reads TGTGCCAGCAGTCTGGACAGGTTGGGAGAAAAACTGTTTTTT.

This clone was detected a few times. The chain is built from TRBV6-2 or TRBV6-3 and TRBJ1-2; no clear D gene. V lost 4 bases, J lost 3 bases, and 9 bases lay in between. Germline V gene lookup returns CDR1 MNHEY and CDR2 SVGEGT. The length of the CDR3 is 13 residues. CDR3 nucleotides: TGTGCCAGCAGTTTACAGAAATACTATGGCTACACCTTC. Protein product: CASSLQKYYGYTF.

The gene calls are TRBV27 and TRBJ2-1, with D tentatively TRBD2 (6 bases). V was clipped by 3 bases and J by 0 bases, with 12 bases between them. The CDR3 totals 16 residues. The germline CDR1 and CDR2 sequences are MNHEY and SMNVEV (reference sequence). The CDR3 loop reads CASSFSIAASYNEQFF. In nucleotides, the CDR3 is TGTGCCAGCAGTTTTTCTATAGCGGCCTCCTACAATGAGCAGTTCTTC.

The chain employs TRBV12-3 or TRBV12-4 and TRBJ1-3, with no clear D. The CDR3 length is 13 residues. Trimming took 2 bases from V and 8 from J, leaving 10 bases between them. CDR3 coding DNA: TGTGCCAGCAGTTTACTCGGTTCCCACACCATATATTTT. This codes for CASSLLGSHTIYF.

This clone showed up just a few times. The chain joins TRBV7-7 to TRBJ2-1, with TRBD1 identical over 9 bases. J was trimmed by 4 bases and V by 5 bases; bases with no gene match: 6. This CDR3 comprises 15 residues. Germline V lookup: CDR1 SSHAT, CDR2 FNYEAQ (reference sequence). The CDR3 DNA sequence: TGTGCCAGCAGCCCAAGGACAGGGGCGTACAATGAGCAGTTCTTC. This codes for CASSPRTGAYNEQFF.

The V gene is TRBV19, the J gene TRBJ2-5; D may be TRBD2 (6 bases). The length of the CDR3 is 13 residues. V gave up 4 bases and J gave up 5 bases, with 11 bases separating them. CDR1 and CDR2 from the germline V gene are LNHDA and SQIVND (reference sequence). This chain's CDR3 is CASSKNRGETQYF. The CDR3 nucleotides read TGTGCCAGTAGTAAAAACCGGGGGGAGACCCAGTACTTC.

V is TRBV10-3 and J is TRBJ1-6; 7 positions match TRBD1. CDR1 is ENHRY and CDR2 is SYGVKD in the germline V gene. There are 13 residues in the CDR3. V gave up 11 bases and J gave up 9 bases; unmatched junction bases: 10. CDR3 sequence (DNA): TGTGCCGTCGGAGGGACAGAGGGTTCACCCCTCCACTTT. Protein sequence: CAVGGTEGSPLHF.

This CDR3 is CASSGTLAGGRGELFF. Written as DNA, the CDR3 is TGTGCCAGCAGCGGAACACTAGCGGGGGGGCGCGGGGAGCTGTTTTTT. The V gene is TRBV9, the J gene TRBJ2-2, with TRBD2 matching 13 bases. V dropped 3 bases and J dropped 7; count of bases not matched to a gene: 6. Germline CDR1 is SGDLS and CDR2 is YYNGEE. The CDR3 has 16 residues.

The chain recombines TRBV5-6 with TRBJ2-5, with 8 positions matching TRBD2. V lost 3 bases to trimming and J lost 2 bases; unmatched junction nucleotides: 9. In germline, CDR1 is SGHDT, CDR2 YYEEEE. The CDR3 totals 16 residues. CDR3 loop: CASSSQFGGGQETQYF. The CDR3 DNA follows: TGTGCCAGCAGCTCCCAGTTCGGGGGGGGGCAAGAGACCCAGTACTTC.

V gene TRBV7-2 combines with J gene TRBJ1-1; TRBD1 is a possible D gene (5 bases). This CDR3 has 13 amino acids. In germline, CDR1 is SGHTA, CDR2 FQGNSA. V lost 5 bases and J 12 bases, leaving 19 bases between the germline ends. The CDR3 coding sequence is TGTGCCAGCAGCCCATTGGCGCAGGGAAATCCTTTCTTT. It encodes CASSPLAQGNPFF.